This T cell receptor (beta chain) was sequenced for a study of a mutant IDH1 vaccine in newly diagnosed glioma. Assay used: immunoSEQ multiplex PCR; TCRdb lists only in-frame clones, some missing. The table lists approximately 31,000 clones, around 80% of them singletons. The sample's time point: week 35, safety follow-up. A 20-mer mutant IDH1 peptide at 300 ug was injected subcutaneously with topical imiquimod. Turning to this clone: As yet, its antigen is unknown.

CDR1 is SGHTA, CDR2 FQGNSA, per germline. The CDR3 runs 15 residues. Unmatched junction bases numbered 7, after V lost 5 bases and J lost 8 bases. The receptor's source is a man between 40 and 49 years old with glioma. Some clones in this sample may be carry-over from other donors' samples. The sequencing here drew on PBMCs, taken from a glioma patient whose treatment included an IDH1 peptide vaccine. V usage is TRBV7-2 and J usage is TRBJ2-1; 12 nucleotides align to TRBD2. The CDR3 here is CASSLRLAGVYEQFF. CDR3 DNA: TGTGCCAGCAGCCTACGACTAGCGGGGGTTTATGAGCAGTTCTTC.